These 27 T cell receptor beta chains share one sample of origin, sequenced in a study of T cell clonotyping in hematopoietic cell transplantation. Method: immunoSEQ multiplex PCR; TCRdb's copy keeps in-frame clones and lacks some. The repertoire holds under 9,000 clones, with 66% as singletons. The sequencing used peripheral blood mononuclear cells, collected 100 days after allogeneic stem cell transplant. The receptors come from a male patient between 60 and 69 years old who had an allogeneic stem cell transplant from an unrelated donor, so the T cells may come from the graft donor. Some clones in this sample may be carry-over from other donors' samples.

V and J are TRBV13 and TRBJ2-7, with 9 bases fitting TRBD1. Germline CDR1 is PRHDT and CDR2 is FYEKMQ (reference sequence). There are 15 residues in the CDR3. V lost 5 bases to trimming and J lost 2 bases; unmatched junction nucleotides: 7. The CDR3 bases are TGTGCCAGCAGCCCCCGGGACAGGGTAGCCTACGAGCAGTACTTC. It is translated as CASSPRDRVAYEQYF.

The V gene is TRBV6-1, the J gene TRBJ2-5, with 11 positions matching TRBD2. This CDR3 spans 18 amino acids. Trimming removed 1 base from V and 4 bases from J; junction bases left unmatched: 11. Per germline, CDR1 MNHNS and CDR2 SASEGT. This chain's CDR3 is CASSEGRASGGPRETQYF. The CDR3 region has the DNA TGTGCCAGCAGTGAAGGACGGGCTAGCGGGGGGCCTCGAGAGACCCAGTACTTC.

This rearrangement joins TRBV30 to TRBJ2-7; 9 bases match TRBD2. The J segment lost 0 bases and the V segment lost 3 bases, leaving 0 bases of the junction unmatched. The germline CDR1 and CDR2 sequences are GTSNPN and SVGIG (reference sequence). This CDR3 region has 13 residues. In DNA form, the CDR3 reads TGTGCCTGGAGGACTAGCGGCTCCTACGAGCAGTACTTC. It codes for CAWRTSGSYEQYF.

This chain connects TRBV11-2 to TRBJ2-7; TRBD1 agrees at 8 bases. The CDR3 totals 14 residues. Unmatched junction bases numbered 6, after V lost 5 bases and J lost 3 bases. Germline values: CDR1 SGHAT, CDR2 FQNNGV. The chain's CDR3 is CASSQGQGDYEQYF. For the CDR3, the DNA is TGTGCCAGCAGCCAAGGACAGGGCGACTACGAGCAGTACTTC.

This chain links TRBV7-9 with TRBJ1-2; D is perhaps TRBD1 (6 bases). Germline V lookup: CDR1 SEHNR, CDR2 FQNEAQ (reference sequence). There are 19 residues in the CDR3. With 6 bases removed from V and 4 bases from J, the gap between germline ends came to 30 bases. As DNA, the CDR3 is TGTGCCAGCAGTACTAATATGGGCAGGGGATCAATCGCTCTCTATGGCTACACCTTC. Translated: CASSTNMGRGSIALYGYTF.

This chain links TRBV10-2 with TRBJ1-2, with TRBD1 matching 7 bases. Per germline, CDR1 WSHSY and CDR2 SAAADI. The CDR3 has 14 amino acids. The V and J ends lost 6 bases and 2 bases, in that order; junction bases with no gene match: 6. The CDR3 nucleotides are TGCGCCAGCAGAACAGGGGACTCCAACTATGGCTACACCTTC. This sequence encodes CASRTGDSNYGYTF.

The chain has TRBV9 and TRBJ2-5; 11 nucleotides align to TRBD2. Unmatched junction bases numbered 8, after V lost 1 base and J lost 9 bases. Looked up from germline, CDR1 is SGDLS and CDR2 is YYNGEE. The CDR3 consists of 15 residues. CDR3 sequence: CASSVLPSGGSPQYF. In DNA form, the CDR3 reads TGTGCCAGCAGCGTACTTCCTAGCGGGGGGTCCCCCCAGTACTTC.

In this sample, this clone is large. V and J are TRBV28 and TRBJ1-2; D is uncertain. Germline CDR1 reads MDHEN; CDR2 reads SYDVKM. This CDR3 region has 14 residues. Trimming pared 4 bases from V and 6 bases from J, leaving 15 bases between. The CDR3 DNA reads as TGTGCCAGCAGTTGGCAGGTCGATTTTGATGGCTACACCTTC. The encoded protein is CASSWQVDFDGYTF.

This clone was picked up a small number of times. The chain carries TRBV23-1 and TRBJ1-4; TRBD1 agrees at 7 bases. TRBV23-1 is noted as an ORF with a role that remains uncertain. This CDR3 has 15 amino acids. Germline trimming cut 2 bases from V and 8 bases from J; bases unmatched to any gene: 8. The CDR3, as DNA: TGCGCCAGCAGTCAACCGACAGGGCGAAACGAAAAACTGTTTTTT. Its protein is CASSQPTGRNEKLFF.

The chain has TRBV29-1 and TRBJ2-7; 7 positions match TRBD2. Trimming took 5 bases from V and 3 from J; bases not matched to a gene: 13. The CDR3 runs to 15 residues. Germline values: CDR1 SQVTM, CDR2 ANQGSEA. The CDR3 loop is CSVIDPETSSYEQYF. In DNA form, the CDR3 reads TGCAGCGTTATTGATCCTGAGACTAGCAGCTACGAGCAGTACTTC.

This clone was seen a handful of times. The rearrangement links TRBV9 to TRBJ2-7; TRBD2 matches at 16 bases. V lost 0 bases, J lost 7 bases, and 1 base stayed unmatched. The germline CDR1 and CDR2 sequences are SGDLS and YYNGEE. The length of the CDR3 is 15 residues. CDR3 sequence: CASSVEGLAGGEQYF. The CDR3 DNA follows: TGTGCCAGCAGCGTAGAGGGACTAGCGGGGGGGGAGCAGTACTTC.

The chain is built from TRBV2 and TRBJ2-7; TRBD1 is a possible D gene (6 bases). V lost 6 bases, J lost 5 bases, and 11 bases lay in between. The CDR3 has 12 residues. Germline values: CDR1 SNHLY, CDR2 FYNNEI. The CDR3 DNA follows: TGTGCCAGCAGAACAGGGTTCCACGAGCAGTACTTC. Translated: CASRTGFHEQYF.

The V and J genes are TRBV7-8 and TRBJ1-6; 9 positions agree with TRBD1. The V segment lost 0 bases and the J segment 9 bases; nucleotides outside the gene matches: 6. This CDR3 has 16 residues. Germline-derived CDR1 and CDR2 are SGHVS and FQNEAQ. CDR3 DNA sequence: TGTGCCAGCAGCTTAGCGCGGGGACAGGGTGGTTCACCCCTCCACTTT. Translated, it gives CASSLARGQGGSPLHF.

This chain connects TRBV6-1 to TRBJ1-5; TRBD1 might be the D (5 bases). The CDR3 is 15 amino acids. The ends were cut back, 8 bases at V and 1 base at J, with 15 bases in the middle. Germline CDR1 is MNHNS and CDR2 is SASEGT. CDR3 residues: CASGPGPGSNQPQHF. In DNA form, the CDR3 reads TGTGCCAGCGGACCGGGACCGGGAAGCAATCAGCCCCAGCATTTT.

This clone was seen just once. V usage is TRBV4-1 and J usage is TRBJ1-3; tentative D call: TRBD1 (5 bases). Germline V gene sequence: CDR1 MGHRA, CDR2 YSYEKL. The V gene lost 1 base and the J gene lost 3 bases, with 13 bases spanning the gap. This CDR3 spans 16 amino acids. CDR3 protein: CASSQGEGEGGNTIYF. Here the CDR3 DNA reads TGCGCCAGCAGCCAAGGAGAAGGGGAGGGTGGAAACACCATATATTTT.

Details on this clone: Sequence at one end of the junction differs from germline and may be a read error. The V and J genes are TRBV5-1 and TRBJ1-2; TRBD1 matches 10 bases. Germline loops: CDR1 SGHRS, CDR2 YFSETQ. The CDR3 runs 18 residues. CDR3 in amino acids: CAGSYLTGGSSPNYGYTF. DNA for the CDR3: TGCGCCGGCAGCTACCTGACAGGGGGCTCGTCTCCTAACTATGGCTACACCTTC.

The V and J genes are TRBV25-1 and TRBJ1-4, with D perhaps matching TRBD1 (5 bases). V was shortened by 5 bases and J by 2 bases, with 15 bases between the two germline ends. The CDR3 totals 16 residues. Germline V gene data show CDR1 as MGHDK and CDR2 as SYGVNS. The CDR3 here is CASSTTGGLTNEKLFF. The DNA of the CDR3 is TGTGCCAGCAGTACTACAGGAGGGCTGACTAATGAAAAACTGTTTTTT.

The V call is TRBV7-2, the J call TRBJ2-5; 7 bases are shared with TRBD1. The CDR3 consists of 14 residues. V shed 2 bases, J shed 4 bases, and the junction held 4 bases outside the gene matches. Germline V gene data show CDR1 as SGHTA and CDR2 as FQGNSA. This chain's CDR3 is CASSLSAGGETQYF. CDR3 sequence (DNA): TGTGCCAGCAGCTTATCGGCAGGGGGAGAGACCCAGTACTTC.

The V and J genes are TRBV7-6 and TRBJ2-7; D may be TRBD1 or TRBD2 (5 bases each). Per germline, CDR1 SGHVS and CDR2 FNYEAQ. This CDR3 is 14 amino acids long. V lost 5 bases and J 4 bases, leaving 15 bases between the germline ends. In DNA form, the CDR3 reads TGTGCCAGCAGCCGCGAGGGGAGTTTGTACGAGCAGTACTTC. Translation: CASSREGSLYEQYF.

This clone was observed a few times. CDR3 sequence: CASSYSGSPGDEQFF. The CDR3 coding sequence is TGTGCCAGCAGTTACTCTGGGTCTCCCGGGGATGAGCAGTTCTTC. The V call is TRBV6-5, the J call TRBJ2-1; the D gene is possibly TRBD2 (5 bases). V lost 0 bases, J lost 8 bases, and 14 bases lay in between. The CDR3 has 15 residues. Germline CDR1 is MNHEY and CDR2 is SVGAGI.

This clone was recorded a few times. This chain connects TRBV11-3 to TRBJ2-3; 10 nucleotides line up with TRBD2. V was clipped by 5 bases and J by 1 base; unmatched bases: 6. Germline lookup yields CDR1 SGHNT and CDR2 YENEEA. The CDR3 runs to 16 residues. The CDR3 DNA is TGTGCCAGCAGCGCCGAGCTAGCGGGAGGCACAGATACGCAGTATTTT. It is translated as CASSAELAGGTDTQYF.

This clone was found once. This CDR3 reads CASSKGDGPQHF. In DNA form, the CDR3 reads TGTGCCAGCAGCAAAGGGGACGGGCCCCAGCATTTT. This rearrangement joins TRBV11-3 to TRBJ1-5, with D perhaps TRBD1 (5 bases). The CDR3 has 12 residues. V was pared by 5 bases and J by 9 bases, with 11 bases between. Germline lookup yields CDR1 SGHNT and CDR2 YENEEA.

This clone was counted a few times. The chain recombines TRBV6-5 with TRBJ1-1, with a weak D call TRBD1 (6 bases). V was shortened by 0 bases and J by 7 bases, with 12 bases between the two germline ends. Germline V lookup: CDR1 MNHEY, CDR2 SVGAGI. The CDR3 is 14 residues long. The CDR3 DNA sequence: TGTGCCAGCAGTTACTCCCAAGGGGGAAGTGAAGCTTTCTTT. Protein product: CASSYSQGGSEAFF.

This clone is termed medium-sized. The chain combines TRBV9 with TRBJ2-7; D is possibly TRBD2 (6 bases). Looked up from germline, CDR1 is SGDLS and CDR2 is YYNGEE. V was cut by 3 bases and J by 6 bases, with 19 bases left in between. The CDR3 is 15 residues long. The chain's CDR3 is CASSAYTAGSGEQYF. The CDR3 nucleotides read TGTGCCAGCAGCGCCTACACCGCCGGGAGTGGCGAGCAGTACTTC.

The rearrangement joins TRBV19 to TRBJ1-1, with 11 bases lining up with TRBD1. After removal of 4 bases from V and 3 bases from J, the junction contained 13 bases not matched to a gene. Germline CDR1 and CDR2: LNHDA and SQIVND (reference sequence). This CDR3 region has 18 residues. CDR3 sequence (DNA): TGTGCCAGTAGTACTCAAACCCGGGACAGGGGGAGCGACACTGAAGCTTTCTTT. Its translation is CASSTQTRDRGSDTEAFF.

The chain combines TRBV27 with TRBJ2-1; D remains ambiguous. The CDR3 length is 15 residues. The V end was cut by 8 bases, the J end by 0 bases, with 14 bases between. Germline CDR1 and CDR2: MNHEY and SMNVEV (reference sequence). The CDR3 sequence is CASRVYPSSYNEQFF. In DNA form, the CDR3 reads TGTGCCAGCCGAGTATACCCTAGCTCCTACAATGAGCAGTTCTTC.

This clone turned up a few times. This sequence joins TRBV10-3 and TRBJ1-1; D is ambiguous. With 4 bases removed from V and 4 bases from J, the gap between germline ends came to 10 bases. This CDR3 has 13 amino acids. Looked up from germline, CDR1 is ENHRY and CDR2 is SYGVKD. CDR3 protein: CAISGEVATEAFF. In nucleotides, the CDR3 is TGTGCCATCAGTGGTGAGGTTGCCACTGAAGCTTTCTTT.